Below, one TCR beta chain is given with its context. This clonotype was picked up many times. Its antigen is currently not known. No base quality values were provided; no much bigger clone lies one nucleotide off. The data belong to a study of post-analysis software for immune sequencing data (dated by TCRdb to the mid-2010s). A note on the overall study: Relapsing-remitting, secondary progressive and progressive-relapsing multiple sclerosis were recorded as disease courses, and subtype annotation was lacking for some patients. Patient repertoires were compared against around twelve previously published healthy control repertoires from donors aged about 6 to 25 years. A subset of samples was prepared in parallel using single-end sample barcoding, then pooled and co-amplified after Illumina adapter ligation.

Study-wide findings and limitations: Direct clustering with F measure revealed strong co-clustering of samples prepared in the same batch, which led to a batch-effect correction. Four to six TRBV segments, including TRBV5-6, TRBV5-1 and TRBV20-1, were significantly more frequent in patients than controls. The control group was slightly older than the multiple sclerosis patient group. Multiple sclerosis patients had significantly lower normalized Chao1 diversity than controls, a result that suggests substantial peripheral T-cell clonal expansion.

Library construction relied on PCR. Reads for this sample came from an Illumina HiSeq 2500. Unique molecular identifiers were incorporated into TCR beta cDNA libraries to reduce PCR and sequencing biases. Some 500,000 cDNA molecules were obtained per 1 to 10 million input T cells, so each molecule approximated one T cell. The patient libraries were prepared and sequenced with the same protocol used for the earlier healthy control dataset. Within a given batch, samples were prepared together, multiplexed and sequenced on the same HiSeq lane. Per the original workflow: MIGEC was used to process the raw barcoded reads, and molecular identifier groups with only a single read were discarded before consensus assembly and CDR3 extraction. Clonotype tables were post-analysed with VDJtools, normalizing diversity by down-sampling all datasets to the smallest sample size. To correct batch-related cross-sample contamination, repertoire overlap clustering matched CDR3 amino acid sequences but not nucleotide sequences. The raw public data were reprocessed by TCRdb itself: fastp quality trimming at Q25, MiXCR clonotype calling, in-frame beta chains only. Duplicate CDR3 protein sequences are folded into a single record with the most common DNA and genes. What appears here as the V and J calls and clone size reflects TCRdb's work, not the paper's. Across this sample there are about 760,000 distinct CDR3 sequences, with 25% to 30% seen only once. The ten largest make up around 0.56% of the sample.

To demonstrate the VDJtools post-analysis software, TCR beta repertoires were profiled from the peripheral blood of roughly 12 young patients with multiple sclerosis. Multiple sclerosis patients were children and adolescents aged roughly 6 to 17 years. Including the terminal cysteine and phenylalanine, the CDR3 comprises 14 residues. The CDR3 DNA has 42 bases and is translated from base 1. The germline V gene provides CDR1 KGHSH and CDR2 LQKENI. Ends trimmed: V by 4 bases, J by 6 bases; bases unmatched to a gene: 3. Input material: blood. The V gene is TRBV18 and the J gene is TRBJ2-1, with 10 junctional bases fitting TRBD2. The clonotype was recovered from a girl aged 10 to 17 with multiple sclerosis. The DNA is TGTGCCAGCTCACGGCCTAGCGGGGGCAATGAGCAGTTCTTC. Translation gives CASSRPSGGNEQFF. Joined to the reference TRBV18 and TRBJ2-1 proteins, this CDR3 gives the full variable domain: NAGVMQNPRHLVRRRGQEARLRCSPMKGHSHVYWYRQLPEEGLKFMVYLQKENIIDESGMPKERFSAEFPKEGPSILRIQQVVRGDSAAYFCASSRPSGGNEQFFGPGTRLTVL.